Listed here are 16 T cell receptor beta chains from one sample, sequenced in a study of shared clonotypes between healthy human individuals. Only in-frame clones appear in the TCRdb table, and some are missing; sequencing was by immunoSEQ multiplex PCR. The sample lists a few million clones; around 93% were seen once. Specimen: naive CD4+ T cells from PBMCs. Subset meaning: CD45RA+ positively selected. These receptors were obtained from a man aged 18 to 29 in good health. Some clones in this sample may be carry-over from other donors' samples.

This sequence joins TRBV5-6 and TRBJ2-4; D possibly corresponds to TRBD1 (5 bases). V lost 2 bases and J lost 2, with 11 bases in between. The CDR3 is 15 amino acids. The V gene's germline CDR1 is SGHDT and CDR2 YYEEEE. CDR3 DNA sequence: TGTGCCAGCAGCTTCCTTGACAGCCCCAAAAACATTCAGTACTTC. It encodes CASSFLDSPKNIQYF.

CDR3 in amino acids: CSVTTGALTDTQYF. The CDR3 bases are TGCAGCGTTACGACAGGGGCCCTCACAGATACGCAGTATTTT. The V gene is TRBV29-1, the J gene TRBJ2-3; TRBD1 matches 8 bases. Trimming took 5 bases from V and 2 from J; bases not matched to a gene: 6. The CDR3 contains 14 residues. Germline V gene data show CDR1 as SQVTM and CDR2 as ANQGSEA.

Concerning this clone itself: Additional DNA sequences in this sample encode the identical CDR3. The chain employs TRBV2 and TRBJ2-2; D is ambiguous. V dropped 7 bases and J dropped 1 base, with 4 bases sitting between them. This CDR3 is built from 12 residues. Germline V gives CDR1 SNHLY, CDR2 FYNNEI. The CDR3 protein is CASTGNTGELFF. CDR3 nucleotides: TGTGCCAGCACAGGGAACACCGGGGAGCTGTTTTTT.

The genes are TRBV28 and TRBJ2-4; 14 bases map to TRBD2. Germline assignment: CDR1 MDHEN and CDR2 SYDVKM. The CDR3 contains 16 residues. The V gene end was trimmed by 3 bases and the J gene end by 7 bases; junction bases not matched to a gene: 5. As DNA, the CDR3 is TGTGCCAGCAGTTTCTTGACTAGCGGGAGGGCGAACATTCAGTACTTC. Amino acids: CASSFLTSGRANIQYF.

DNA of the CDR3: TGTGCCAGCTCACCAGACACATCCTACGAGCAGTACTTC. Amino acid sequence: CASSPDTSYEQYF. The chain employs TRBV18 and TRBJ2-7; no firm D call. Germline CDR1 is KGHSH and CDR2 is LQKENI. Trimming left V 2 bases short and J 1 base short, with 6 bases between. This CDR3 comprises 13 residues.

The rearrangement joins TRBV5-1 to TRBJ2-5, with unresolved D. CDR3 size: 13 residues. The V end lost 3 bases, the J end lost 2 bases, and 8 bases lay between the germline ends. From germline, CDR1 is SGHRS and CDR2 YFSETQ. This chain's CDR3 is CASSSPGQETQYF. The CDR3 bases are TGCGCCAGCAGCTCTCCGGGTCAAGAGACCCAGTACTTC.

The chain employs TRBV28 and TRBJ1-2, with a weak D call TRBD1 (5 bases). The CDR3 loop spans 14 amino acids. The germline V gene encodes CDR1 MDHEN and CDR2 SYDVKM. The V end was cut by 4 bases, the J end by 10 bases, with 19 bases between. The CDR3 coding sequence is TGTGCCAGCAGTTCCCTCCAAGGGACCTGGGACTACACCTTC. Translation: CASSSLQGTWDYTF.

The chain couples TRBV2 to TRBJ1-5; TRBD1 aligns across 7 bases. Looked up from germline, CDR1 is SNHLY and CDR2 is FYNNEI. With 5 bases clipped from V and 1 base from J, the junction kept 5 bases outside the gene matches. This CDR3 has 15 residues. CDR3 sequence reads: CASSRQGGSNQPQHF. In DNA form, the CDR3 reads TGTGCCAGCAGTAGACAGGGTGGGAGCAATCAGCCCCAGCATTTT. The full variable domain, with the rest looked up from reference TRBV2 and TRBJ1-5, is EPEVTQTPSHQVTQMGQEVILRCVPISNHLYFYWYRQILGQKVEFLVSFYNNEISEKSEIFDDQFSVERPDGSNFTLKIRSTKLEDSAMYFCASSRQGGSNQPQHFGDGTRLSIL.

This clone has only one observation. The chain uses TRBV11-2 and TRBJ1-2; a weak D match, TRBD1 (5 bases). This CDR3 spans 15 amino acids. Germline V CDR1 and CDR2: SGHAT, FQNNGV. The V end was cut by 4 bases, the J end by 8 bases, with 20 bases between. The CDR3 DNA reads as TGTGCCAGCAGCTACACCACAGGAATCCGGGGAGGCTACACCTTC. Encoded protein: CASSYTTGIRGGYTF.

This clone was observed once. V usage is TRBV15 and J usage is TRBJ2-7; D is tentatively TRBD1 or TRBD2 (5 bases each). This CDR3 spans 15 amino acids. The ends were cut back, 5 bases at V and 5 bases at J, with 19 bases in the middle. Germline V gene data show CDR1 as LNHNV and CDR2 as YYDKDF (reference sequence). CDR3 sequence reads: CATSARPGTGDEQYF. The CDR3 DNA follows: TGTGCCACCAGCGCCAGACCCGGGACGGGCGACGAGCAGTACTTC.

Concerning this clone itself: The sample carries other DNA sequences with the same CDR3. This chain joins TRBV11-3 and TRBJ2-2; D is possibly TRBD1 (5 bases). Germline CDR1 reads SGHNT; CDR2 reads YENEEA. This CDR3 has 15 amino acids. V dropped 3 bases and J dropped 1 base, with 9 bases sitting between them. The CDR3 spells CASSFRGGNTGELFF. The CDR3 region has the DNA TGTGCCAGCAGCTTTAGGGGCGGGAACACCGGGGAGCTGTTTTTT.

V and J are TRBV4-1 and TRBJ1-1; D gene ambiguous. The CDR3 consists of 12 residues. V was cut by 6 bases and J by 10 bases, with 15 bases left in between. Germline V gene data show CDR1 as MGHRA and CDR2 as YSYEKL. CDR3 loop: CASSNTGNSAFF. The CDR3 DNA reads TGCGCCAGCAGTAACACCGGGAATTCAGCTTTCTTT.

The rearrangement joins TRBV5-4 to TRBJ1-4; D might be TRBD1 (6 bases). The CDR3 has 14 amino acids. Germline lookup yields CDR1 SGHNT and CDR2 YYREEE (reference sequence). The V end was cut by 4 bases, the J end by 6 bases, with 13 bases between. CDR3 DNA sequence: TGTGCCAGCAGCCGTGAGGGGGTTTATGAAAAACTGTTTTTT. Translated, it gives CASSREGVYEKLFF.

The chain is built from TRBV6-1 and TRBJ2-1, with D possibly being TRBD1 or TRBD2 (5 bases each). This CDR3 has 16 residues. Trimming cost V 1 base and J 7 bases, with 17 bases left between them. The V gene's germline CDR1 is MNHNS and CDR2 SASEGT. The CDR3 coding sequence is TGTGCCAGCAGTGAAGGGGGCGGGCTAGGTGAAAATGAGCAGTTCTTC. Protein sequence: CASSEGGGLGENEQFF.

The rearrangement joins TRBV7-3 to TRBJ2-1; TRBD2 agrees at 8 bases. The trim removed 3 bases at V and 4 bases at J, leaving 5 bases unmatched. CDR3 length: 15 amino acids. Germline CDR1 SGHTA, CDR2 FQGTGA. The CDR3: CASSLTSELYNEQFF. CDR3 coding DNA: TGTGCCAGCAGCTTGACTAGCGAACTATACAATGAGCAGTTCTTC.

This chain links TRBV5-1 with TRBJ2-5; 13 bases are shared with TRBD2. The CDR3 extends over 16 amino acids. With V trimmed by 3 bases and J by 5 bases, 7 bases remained unmatched. CDR1 is SGHRS and CDR2 is YFSETQ in the germline V gene. CDR3 nucleotides: TGCGCCAGCAGCTCCACTAGCGGGAGGGCCTCGGAGACCCAGTACTTC. Its protein is CASSSTSGRASETQYF.